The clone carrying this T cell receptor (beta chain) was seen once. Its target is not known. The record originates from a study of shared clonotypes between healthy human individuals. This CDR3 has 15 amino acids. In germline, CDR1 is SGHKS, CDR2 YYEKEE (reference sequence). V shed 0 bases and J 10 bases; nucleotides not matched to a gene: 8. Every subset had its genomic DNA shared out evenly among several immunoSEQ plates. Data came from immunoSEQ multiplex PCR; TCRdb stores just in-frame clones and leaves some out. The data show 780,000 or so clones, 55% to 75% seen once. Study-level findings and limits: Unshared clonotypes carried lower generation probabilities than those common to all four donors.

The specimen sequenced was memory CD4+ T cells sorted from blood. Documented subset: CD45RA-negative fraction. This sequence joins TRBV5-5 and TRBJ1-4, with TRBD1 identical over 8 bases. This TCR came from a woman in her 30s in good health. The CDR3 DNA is TGTGCCAGCAGCTTGGACACAGGGGGAACGAGAAAACTGTTTTTT. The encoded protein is CASSLDTGGTRKLFF.